A single sample gave rise to the 32 T cell receptor beta chains below, sequenced in a study of T-cell reconstitution after alpha-beta-depleted transplantation in children. Using unique molecular identifiers, the investigators prepared the TCRbeta library. One entry per CDR3 protein, called by TCRdb with MiXCR from the PCR reads. The data contain hundreds of thousands of distinct CDR3 sequences, approximately 13% of them singletons. This specimen consisted of PBMCs, mostly from graft donor cells, obtained 360 days after TCRalphabeta/CD19-depleted stem cell transplant. All receptors derive from a male patient between 5 and 17 years old who had a stem cell transplant for acute myeloid leukemia, so the T cells may come from the graft donor.

This clonotype was seen only a few times. This sequence joins TRBV5-1 and TRBJ2-7, with unresolved D. CDR1 is SGHRS and CDR2 is YFSETQ in the germline V gene. V lost 0 bases and J lost 5, with 12 bases in between. This CDR3 has 14 amino acids. The CDR3 DNA sequence: TGCGCCAGCAGCTTGGTACTGGGTCTGCACGAGCAGTACTTC. This translates into CASSLVLGLHEQYF.

This clonotype was found a few times. The chain's CDR3 is CSAEEAALAYYNEQFF. The CDR3 DNA sequence: TGCAGTGCAGAAGAGGCGGCGCTAGCTTATTACAATGAGCAGTTCTTC. The chain combines TRBV20-1 with TRBJ2-1; possible D gene TRBD2, 5 bases. The CDR3 runs to 16 residues. Trimming shortened V by 6 bases and J by 4 bases, and 22 bases separated the two germline ends. Germline values: CDR1 DFQATT, CDR2 SNEGSKA (reference sequence).

This clonotype was observed many times. This chain joins TRBV5-1 and TRBJ2-1, with 11 bases lining up with TRBD2. Germline values: CDR1 SGHRS, CDR2 YFSETQ. With 4 bases clipped from V and 4 bases from J, the junction kept 16 bases outside the gene matches. The CDR3 extends over 19 amino acids. CDR3 sequence: CASSPGTGPGLAVYNEQFF. The CDR3 bases are TGCGCCAGCAGCCCCGGGACAGGCCCGGGACTAGCGGTTTACAATGAGCAGTTCTTC.

This clonotype has just a few counts. The V and J genes are TRBV2 and TRBJ2-1; TRBD2 matches at 14 bases. CDR3 length: 21 residues. CDR1 SNHLY and CDR2 FYNNEI come from the germline V gene. Trimming at V came to 5 bases and at J to 2 bases, leaving 17 bases not matched to a gene. The CDR3 here is CASSLAGTSGSKWVAYNEQFF. The DNA of the CDR3 is TGTGCCAGCAGTCTTGCCGGGACTAGCGGGAGTAAGTGGGTAGCCTACAATGAGCAGTTCTTC.

The genes are TRBV28 and TRBJ1-5, with TRBD1 as a possible D gene (6 bases). From germline, CDR1 is MDHEN and CDR2 SYDVKM. There are 17 residues in the CDR3. V lost 1 base and J lost 4, with 17 bases in between. CDR3 sequence reads: CASSLFWTAYVNQPQHF. The CDR3 region has the DNA TGTGCCAGCAGTTTATTTTGGACAGCCTACGTAAATCAGCCCCAGCATTTT. The variable domain in full, completed from reference TRBV28 and TRBJ1-5, reads DVKVTQSSRYLVKRTGEKVFLECVQDMDHENMFWYRQDPGLGLRLIYFSYDVKMKEKGDIPEGYSVSREKKERFSLILESASTNQTSMYLCASSLFWTAYVNQPQHFGDGTRLSIL.

The chain couples TRBV29-1 to TRBJ2-7, with no clear D. The CDR3 runs 10 residues. Germline V gene lookup returns CDR1 SQVTM and CDR2 ANQGSEA. The V and J ends lost 5 bases and 6 bases respectively, with 8 bases between them. The CDR3 DNA reads as TGCAGCGTTCATGAAGTCGAGCAGTACTTC. Translation: CSVHEVEQYF.

The chain employs TRBV12-3 or TRBV12-4 and TRBJ2-7, with TRBD1 as a possible D gene (5 bases). Trimming removed 2 bases from V and 2 bases from J, with 16 bases in between. The CDR3 runs to 16 residues. The CDR3 region is CASSLWGQERPYEQYF. The CDR3, as DNA: TGTGCCAGCAGTTTATGGGGCCAGGAGAGACCCTACGAGCAGTACTTC.

Ten or more counts support this clonotype. V is TRBV27 and J is TRBJ2-1; D unclear. The CDR3 is 13 amino acids. V lost 3 bases and J 3 bases, leaving 6 bases between the germline ends. Per the germline V gene, CDR1 is MNHEY and CDR2 is SMNVEV (reference sequence). In nucleotides, the CDR3 is TGTGCCAGCAGTTTGAGTTTCTACAATGAGCAGTTCTTC. Amino acid sequence: CASSLSFYNEQFF.

The V call is TRBV12-3 or TRBV12-4, the J call TRBJ2-7, with 13 bases lining up with TRBD2. The CDR3 is 14 amino acids. V was clipped by 4 bases and J by 8 bases; unmatched bases: 5. Here the CDR3 reads CASSSGTSGTKQYF. The DNA for the CDR3 is TGTGCCAGCAGTTCCGGGACTAGCGGGACTAAGCAGTACTTC.

In this sample, this clonotype turned up a few times. The genes are TRBV12-3 or TRBV12-4 and TRBJ2-1, with TRBD1 matching 9 bases. The V and J ends lost 5 bases and 8 bases, in that order; junction bases with no gene match: 4. The CDR3 spans 13 residues. CDR3 sequence reads: CASSRDRVDEQFF. The CDR3 DNA reads as TGTGCCAGCAGTCGGGACAGGGTCGATGAGCAGTTCTTC.

There are a few counts of this clonotype. The chain joins TRBV29-1 to TRBJ1-1; D unresolved. The CDR3 length is 16 residues. The V end was cut by 4 bases, the J end by 1 base, with 19 bases between. The germline V gene has CDR1 SQVTM and CDR2 ANQGSEA. CDR3 loop: CSVGVPEGFRNTEAFF. CDR3 in DNA: TGCAGCGTTGGTGTACCGGAGGGCTTTAGGAACACTGAAGCTTTCTTT.

The table lists this clonotype with a few counts. The rearrangement links TRBV7-2 to TRBJ2-2; a weak D match, TRBD2 (5 bases). V was trimmed by 5 bases and J by 6 bases, leaving 16 bases between them. Germline lookup yields CDR1 SGHTA and CDR2 FQGNSA. The CDR3 extends over 15 amino acids. CDR3 sequence reads: CASSPTRLDPGELFF. CDR3 nucleotide sequence: TGTGCCAGCAGCCCAACTAGATTGGATCCCGGGGAGCTGTTTTTT.

V is TRBV20-1 and J is TRBJ2-1, with 9 bases matching TRBD2. The CDR3 contains 17 residues. Looked up from germline, CDR1 is DFQATT and CDR2 is SNEGSKA (reference sequence). V lost 6 bases, J lost 0 bases, and 12 bases stayed unmatched. The DNA of the CDR3 is TGCAGTGCCCATATCGGGGCTAGCGGGATCTCCTACAATGAGCAGTTCTTC. Encoded protein: CSAHIGASGISYNEQFF.

The rearrangement links TRBV7-2 to TRBJ2-5, with 10 bases identical to TRBD2. The CDR3 contains 16 residues. In germline, CDR1 is SGHTA, CDR2 FQGNSA. Trimming cost V 3 bases and J 4 bases; bases outside gene matches: 8. In DNA form, the CDR3 reads TGTGCCAGCAGCTTGAGCATAGCGGGAGGAGGAGAGACCCAGTACTTC. This gives the protein CASSLSIAGGGETQYF.

This clonotype was detected many times. The CDR3 sequence is CSARTGSYEQYF. As DNA, the CDR3 is TGCAGTGCTCGGACGGGTTCCTACGAGCAGTACTTC. This rearrangement joins TRBV20-1 to TRBJ2-7; the D is unclear. This CDR3 is 12 amino acids long. CDR1 and CDR2 (germline): DFQATT, SNEGSKA (reference sequence). The V gene lost 5 bases and the J gene lost 1 base, with 9 bases spanning the gap.

This clonotype was seen a handful of times. The chain combines TRBV5-1 with TRBJ2-7; TRBD1 agrees at 7 bases. CDR1 and CDR2 (germline): SGHRS, YFSETQ. Trimming cost V 3 bases and J 0 bases; bases outside gene matches: 6. The CDR3 runs 15 residues. The CDR3 nucleotides are TGCGCCAGCAGCTCCCGGGACAGTTACTCCTACGAGCAGTACTTC. The encoded protein is CASSSRDSYSYEQYF.

The CDR3 region is CSARARGPTPLSYNEQFF. The CDR3, as DNA: TGCAGTGCTAGAGCCCGCGGGCCAACACCACTCTCCTACAATGAGCAGTTCTTC. V is TRBV20-1 and J is TRBJ2-1; tentatively, D is TRBD2 (5 bases). The CDR3 sequence is 18 residues long. The germline V gene encodes CDR1 DFQATT and CDR2 SNEGSKA (reference sequence). Trimming removed 1 base at V and 0 bases at J, with 19 bases between.

A few counts support this clonotype. The chain recombines TRBV12-3 or TRBV12-4 with TRBJ2-1, with D possibly matching TRBD2 (6 bases). This CDR3 is built from 14 residues. With 6 bases removed from V and 1 base from J, the gap between germline ends came to 10 bases. The CDR3 is CASRGLLSYNEQFF. The CDR3 bases are TGTGCCAGCAGGGGACTGCTATCCTACAATGAGCAGTTCTTC.

The CDR3 is CASSTGWYEQYF. The CDR3 nucleotides are TGTGCCAGCAGTACAGGGTGGTACGAGCAGTACTTC. The V call is TRBV12-3 or TRBV12-4, the J call TRBJ2-7; tentative D call: TRBD1 (6 bases). Trimming removed 5 bases from V and 4 bases from J, with 9 bases in between. The CDR3 runs 12 residues.

The table lists this clonotype with many counts. The chain employs TRBV20-1 and TRBJ2-7; 7 bases match TRBD1. In germline, CDR1 is DFQATT, CDR2 SNEGSKA (reference sequence). J was trimmed by 0 bases and V by 0 bases; bases with no gene match: 2. This CDR3 region has 14 residues. As DNA, the CDR3 is TGCAGTGCTAGAGAAGGGGGCCCCTCCTACGAGCAGTACTTC. Translating it yields CSAREGGPSYEQYF.

This clonotype was observed a few times. This chain connects TRBV28 to TRBJ2-7, with 7 bases identical to TRBD1. Germline V gives CDR1 MDHEN, CDR2 SYDVKM. Trimming cost V 7 bases and J 3 bases; bases outside gene matches: 3. CDR3 length equals 12 residues. CDR3 DNA sequence: TGTGCCAGCATGGGACAGTTCTACGAGCAGTACTTC. Its translation is CASMGQFYEQYF.

The CDR3 region is CASARTSGSTGELFF. For the CDR3, the DNA is TGTGCCAGCGCCAGGACTAGCGGGAGCACCGGGGAGCTGTTTTTT. The V call is TRBV9, the J call TRBJ2-2, with TRBD2 matching over 13 bases. Germline V gene sequence: CDR1 SGDLS, CDR2 YYNGEE. CDR3 size: 15 residues. V gave up 7 bases and J gave up 4 bases; unmatched junction bases: 4.

This clonotype occurred many times. The J gene is TRBJ2-4, the V gene TRBV27, with D hard to call. Germline CDR1 and CDR2: MNHEY and SMNVEV (reference sequence). The V end lost 9 bases, the J end lost 9 bases, and 15 bases lay between the germline ends. The CDR3 runs 12 residues. The chain's CDR3 is CASRFSNSIQYF. CDR3 DNA sequence: TGTGCCAGTCGGTTCTCGAATTCCATTCAGTACTTC.

At least ten counts were recorded for this clonotype. The CDR3 nucleotides read TGCAGTGCCTGGACAGGGGGCACAGATACGCAGTATTTT. Protein sequence: CSAWTGGTDTQYF. The chain uses TRBV20-1 and TRBJ2-3, with 9 positions matching TRBD1. The junction had 2 bases not matched to a gene; V was cut back by 6 bases and J by 1 base. This CDR3 region has 13 residues. Germline lookup yields CDR1 DFQATT and CDR2 SNEGSKA (reference sequence).

This clonotype was seen only a few times. This chain connects TRBV20-1 to TRBJ2-7; tentative D call: TRBD1 (6 bases). The CDR3 runs 13 residues. V lost 5 bases, J lost 1 base, and 12 bases lay in between. CDR1 DFQATT and CDR2 SNEGSKA come from the germline V gene (reference sequence). DNA of the CDR3: TGCAGTGCTCCTGACAGGACTTCCTACGAGCAGTACTTC. It specifies CSAPDRTSYEQYF.

The sample holds a few counts of this clonotype. V and J are TRBV7-6 and TRBJ2-2, with D tentatively TRBD2 (6 bases). The CDR3 runs 18 residues. Germline CDR1 SGHVS, CDR2 FNYEAQ. The V and J ends lost 7 bases and 0 bases respectively, with 21 bases between them. The CDR3 region has the DNA TGTGCCAGCACCACTGGTTCTAGCGTGTTTCCGAACACCGGGGAGCTGTTTTTT. Protein product: CASTTGSSVFPNTGELFF.

In this sample, this clonotype turned up a few times. The J gene is TRBJ1-1, the V gene TRBV20-1, with D uncertain. CDR3 length equals 15 residues. Trimming shortened V by 0 bases and J by 0 bases, and 11 bases separated the two germline ends. Per the germline V gene, CDR1 is DFQATT and CDR2 is SNEGSKA (reference sequence). The CDR3 DNA sequence: TGCAGTGCTAGAGACGAAACAGAGGTGAACACTGAAGCTTTCTTT. It is translated as CSARDETEVNTEAFF.

This clonotype appeared a few times. V is TRBV12-3 or TRBV12-4 and J is TRBJ2-7; 7 nucleotides line up with TRBD1. Trimming removed 2 bases from V and 5 bases from J; junction bases left unmatched: 3. The length of the CDR3 is 13 residues. CDR3 sequence reads: CASSLNRGDEQYF. As DNA, the CDR3 is TGTGCCAGCAGTTTAAACAGGGGAGACGAGCAGTACTTC.

This sequence joins TRBV28 and TRBJ2-1, with D perhaps matching TRBD1 (6 bases). V was trimmed by 6 bases and J by 7 bases, leaving 19 bases between them. Germline CDR1 is MDHEN and CDR2 is SYDVKM. This CDR3 is 15 amino acids long. CDR3: CASRQYRVTKNEQFF. The CDR3 DNA sequence: TGTGCCAGCAGGCAATACAGGGTAACGAAGAATGAGCAGTTCTTC.

The gene calls are TRBV29-1 and TRBJ2-3; 9 bases map to TRBD1. Germline V gene lookup returns CDR1 SQVTM and CDR2 ANQGSEA. CDR3 length: 15 amino acids. V lost 6 bases and J lost 4; bases outside the gene matches: 11. CDR3 DNA sequence: TGCAGCGTGGGACGGTTGGGGACAGGGCCAGATACGCAGTATTTT. It yields the protein CSVGRLGTGPDTQYF.

There are many counts of this clonotype. This chain joins TRBV7-2 and TRBJ2-1; D unresolved. V was clipped by 0 bases and J by 1 base, with 7 bases between them. CDR1 and CDR2 from the germline V gene are SGHTA and FQGNSA. This CDR3 contains 15 residues. The CDR3 sequence: CASSLAVFSYNEQFF. The CDR3 nucleotides read TGTGCCAGCAGCTTAGCGGTTTTTTCCTACAATGAGCAGTTCTTC.

This clonotype occurred a few times. V and J are TRBV7-9 and TRBJ2-4; TRBD1 matches at 8 bases. V shed 1 base and J 9 bases; nucleotides not matched to a gene: 11. This CDR3 is built from 16 residues. Germline CDR1 is SEHNR and CDR2 is FQNEAQ (reference sequence). The CDR3 is CASSLGPLTGVGIQYF. CDR3 bases: TGTGCCAGCAGCTTAGGCCCTCTGACAGGGGTCGGCATTCAGTACTTC.